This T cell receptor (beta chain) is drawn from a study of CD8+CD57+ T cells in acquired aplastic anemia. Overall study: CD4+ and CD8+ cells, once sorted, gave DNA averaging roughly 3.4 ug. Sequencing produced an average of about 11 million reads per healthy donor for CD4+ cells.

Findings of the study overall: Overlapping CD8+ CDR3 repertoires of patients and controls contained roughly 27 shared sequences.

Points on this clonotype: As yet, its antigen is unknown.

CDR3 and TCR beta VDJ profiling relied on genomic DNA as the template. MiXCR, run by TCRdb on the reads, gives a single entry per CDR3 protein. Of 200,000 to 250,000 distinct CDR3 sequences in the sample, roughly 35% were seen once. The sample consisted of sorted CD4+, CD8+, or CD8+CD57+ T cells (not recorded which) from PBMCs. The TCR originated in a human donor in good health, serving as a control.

CDR3 sequence reads: CASSLDGSSTDTQYF. The CDR3 nucleotides are TGTGCCAGCAGCTTGGACGGATCTAGCACAGATACGCAGTATTTT. This chain links TRBV5-4 with TRBJ2-3; D uncertain. Germline CDR1 SGHNT, CDR2 YYREEE (reference sequence). The CDR3 is 15 amino acids. V dropped 0 bases and J dropped 0 bases, with 8 bases sitting between them.